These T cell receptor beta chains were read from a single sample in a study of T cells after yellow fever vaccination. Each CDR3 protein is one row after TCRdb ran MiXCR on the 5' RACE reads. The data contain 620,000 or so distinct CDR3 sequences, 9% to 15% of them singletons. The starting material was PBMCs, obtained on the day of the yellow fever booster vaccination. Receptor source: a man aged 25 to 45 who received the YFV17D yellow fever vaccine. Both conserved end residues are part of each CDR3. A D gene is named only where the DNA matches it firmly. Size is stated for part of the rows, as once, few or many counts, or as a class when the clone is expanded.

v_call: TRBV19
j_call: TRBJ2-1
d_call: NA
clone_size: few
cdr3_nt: TGTGCCACAGGACAGATTGAGCAGTTCTTC
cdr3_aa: CATGQIEQFF

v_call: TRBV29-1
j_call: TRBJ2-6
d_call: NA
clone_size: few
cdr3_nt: TGCAGCGTTTTTCGGGGTACCGGGGCCAACGTCCTGACTTTC
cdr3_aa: CSVFRGTGANVLTF

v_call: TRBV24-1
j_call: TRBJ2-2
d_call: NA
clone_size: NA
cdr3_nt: TGTGCCACCAGTGACTCGCATCCCGGGGAGCTGTTTTTT
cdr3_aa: CATSDSHPGELFF

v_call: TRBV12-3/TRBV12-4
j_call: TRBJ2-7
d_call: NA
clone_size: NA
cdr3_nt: TGTGCCAGCAGTTGGCGGTACCACGAGCAGTACTTC
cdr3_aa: CASSWRYHEQYF

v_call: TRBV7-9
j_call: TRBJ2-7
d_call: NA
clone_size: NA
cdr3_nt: TGTGCCAGCAGCTACCGACAGAATCTGGACGAGCAGTACTTC
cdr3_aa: CASSYRQNLDEQYF

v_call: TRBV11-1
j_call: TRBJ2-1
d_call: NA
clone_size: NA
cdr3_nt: TGTGCCAGCAGCTTAGGAACCCTAGCGTTGAGCTCCTACAATGAGCAGTTCTTC
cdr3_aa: CASSLGTLALSSYNEQFF

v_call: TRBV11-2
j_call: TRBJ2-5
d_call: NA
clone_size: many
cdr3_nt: TGTGCCAGCAGCTTAGTCGAGGGGAGGGAGACCCAGTACTTC
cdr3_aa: CASSLVEGRETQYF

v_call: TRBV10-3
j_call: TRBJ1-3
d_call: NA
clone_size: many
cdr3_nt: TGTGCCATTGACCAGTACGGAAACAGCTCTGGAAACACCATATATTTT
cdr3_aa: CAIDQYGNSSGNTIYF

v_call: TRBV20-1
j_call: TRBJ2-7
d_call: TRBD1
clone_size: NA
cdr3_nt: TGCAGTGCTCAGACAGGGGGCGATTACGAGCAGTACTTC
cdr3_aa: CSAQTGGDYEQYF

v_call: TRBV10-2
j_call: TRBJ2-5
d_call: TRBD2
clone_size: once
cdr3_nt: TGCGCCAGCTCCGCCGGACTAGCGAACATGTACTTC
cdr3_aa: CASSAGLANMYF

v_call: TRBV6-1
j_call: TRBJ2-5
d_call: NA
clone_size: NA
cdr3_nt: TGTGCCAGCAGTAAGCTACAGGGAGGAGGGACCCAGTACTTC
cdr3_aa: CASSKLQGGGTQYF

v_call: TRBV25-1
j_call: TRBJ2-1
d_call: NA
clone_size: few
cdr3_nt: TGTGCCAGCAGTGCCCCAGGGGTACCCCGTAATGAGCAGTTCTTC
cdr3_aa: CASSAPGVPRNEQFF

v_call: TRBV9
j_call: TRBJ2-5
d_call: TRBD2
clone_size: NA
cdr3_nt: TGTGCCAGCAGCCAATGGGGGGGGGAGACCCAGTACTTC
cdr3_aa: CASSQWGGETQYF

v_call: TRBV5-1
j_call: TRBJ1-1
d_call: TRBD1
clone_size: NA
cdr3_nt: TGCGCCAGCAGCGACTCCGACAGGGGGGGGACTGAAGCTTTCTTT
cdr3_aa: CASSDSDRGGTEAFF

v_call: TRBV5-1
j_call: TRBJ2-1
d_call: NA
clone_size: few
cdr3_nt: TGCGCCAGCAGCTTGGCTGGGAGTATATACAATGAGCAGTTCTTC
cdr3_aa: CASSLAGSIYNEQFF

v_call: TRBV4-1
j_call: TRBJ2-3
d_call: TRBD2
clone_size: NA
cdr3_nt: TGCGCCAGCAGCCCCCTACTAGCGGGAGAGGCAGATACGCAGTATTTT
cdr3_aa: CASSPLLAGEADTQYF

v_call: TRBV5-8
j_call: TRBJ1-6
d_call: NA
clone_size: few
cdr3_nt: TGTGCCAGCAGCTTGGTAGCTTTGGCGAATTCACCCCTCCACTTT
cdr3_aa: CASSLVALANSPLHF

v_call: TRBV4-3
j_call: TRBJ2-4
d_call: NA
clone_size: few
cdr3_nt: TGCGCCAGCAGCCGAACGGGGAGCGCCAAAAACATTCAGTACTTC
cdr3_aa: CASSRTGSAKNIQYF